The present T cell receptor beta chain was sequenced within a study of T cells after yellow fever vaccination. Germline CDR1 and CDR2: DFQATT and SNEGSKA (reference sequence). V lost 5 bases and J lost 0; bases outside the gene matches: 8. This CDR3 comprises 17 residues. TCRdb re-called the 5' RACE reads through MiXCR, storing one row per CDR3 protein. This table holds around 550,000 distinct CDR3 sequences, over 15% found once. The chain combines TRBV20-1 with TRBJ2-1, with TRBD2 identical over 12 bases. The receptor was isolated from a man aged 25-40 years who received the YFV17D yellow fever vaccine. The specimen comprised PBMCs, sampled 15 days after the yellow fever booster vaccination. CDR3 nucleotide sequence: TGCAGTGCTCCCGGACTAGCGGGATCGAGCTCCTACAATGAGCAGTTCTTC. Residues: CSAPGLAGSSSYNEQFF.